Listed below are T cell receptor beta chains from one sample, sequenced in a study of monozygotic twins with inflammatory bowel disease. From its re-call of the 5' RACE reads, TCRdb lists each CDR3 protein once, without DNA. In all, the sample yields just over 300,000 distinct CDR3 sequences. Sequencing used blood. These receptors all come from a human donor with ulcerative colitis or Crohn's disease, or a healthy co-twin of an affected twin (not recorded which). Both conserved end residues are part of each CDR3.

V	J	CDR3
TRBV20-1	TRBJ2-7	CSARPPLTAYEQYF
TRBV5-5	TRBJ1-2	CASSLEYSPIYGYTF
TRBV2	TRBJ1-5	CASSEEGGVTQPQHF
TRBV5-1	TRBJ2-6	CASSPDRAGANVLTF
TRBV2	TRBJ2-6	CARGGREGSSGANVLTF
TRBV20-1	TRBJ2-2	CSAREAQGNTGELFF
TRBV25-1	TRBJ2-6	CASSGGQRPSSGANVLTF
TRBV29-1	TRBJ2-2	CSVAAPRDTGELFF
TRBV3-1	TRBJ1-2	CASSQMGAGGGYTF
TRBV18	TRBJ1-2	CASSPRGKANYGYTF
TRBV9	TRBJ2-7	CASSVASGRADEQYF
TRBV24-1	TRBJ2-5	CATSGLAAEETQYF
TRBV19	TRBJ2-2	CAGRTGAVGELFF
TRBV12-3/TRBV12-4	TRBJ2-7	CASSRTIPSSYEQYF
TRBV15	TRBJ2-3	CATSGNLAGTQYF
TRBV7-3	TRBJ1-6	CASSGPGQGNSPLHF
TRBV7-2	TRBJ2-5	CASSLFRPQETQYF
TRBV27	TRBJ2-2	CASSLSLAGGVGELFF
TRBV20-1	TRBJ1-5	CSARVQGHYSNQPQHF
TRBV18	TRBJ1-5	CASSSGQVQPQHF
TRBV30	TRBJ2-1	CAFSGGAANEQFF
TRBV10-3	TRBJ2-6	CAIRGSGANVLTF
TRBV3-1	TRBJ1-2	CASSSEWSYGYTF
TRBV20-1	TRBJ2-5	CSAGEGTVGETQYF
TRBV6-1	TRBJ1-1	CASRPLAGPNTEAFF
TRBV20-1	TRBJ1-1	CSARPQLDTEAFF
TRBV3-1	TRBJ2-7	CASSQAWRGSYEQYF
TRBV15	TRBJ1-6	CATSREGGWNSPLHF
TRBV4-3	TRBJ2-5	CASSQRGGETQYF
TRBV12-3/TRBV12-4	TRBJ1-4	CASRLGEGLSLGEKLFF
TRBV12-3/TRBV12-4	TRBJ2-3	CASTPNHYTQYF
TRBV12-3/TRBV12-4	TRBJ2-7	CASSAGTGRSYEQYF
TRBV24-1	TRBJ2-6	CATSANRYSTGANVLTF